This T cell receptor beta chain was identified in a study of OX40 agonist ivuxolimab in advanced cancers. Clones were read by immunoSEQ multiplex PCR, and TCRdb kept only the in-frame ones, dropping some. The table shows about 78,000 clones, with roughly 92% occurring only once. Trimming left V 5 bases short and J 8 bases short, with 11 bases between. Germline V lookup: CDR1 SGHAT, CDR2 FQNNGV. CDR3 size: 12 residues. The chain is built from TRBV11-2 and TRBJ2-3; D is possibly TRBD1 (6 bases). The input for sequencing was CD4+ or CD8+ T cells sorted from blood, taken in a trial of the OX40 agonist ivuxolimab. The source of this sequence is an adult with an advanced solid tumor such as melanoma, head and neck, liver or kidney cancer. The CDR3 DNA is TGTGCCAGCAGCGCAGGGGTTGCTACGCAGTATTTT. It specifies CASSAGVATQYF.